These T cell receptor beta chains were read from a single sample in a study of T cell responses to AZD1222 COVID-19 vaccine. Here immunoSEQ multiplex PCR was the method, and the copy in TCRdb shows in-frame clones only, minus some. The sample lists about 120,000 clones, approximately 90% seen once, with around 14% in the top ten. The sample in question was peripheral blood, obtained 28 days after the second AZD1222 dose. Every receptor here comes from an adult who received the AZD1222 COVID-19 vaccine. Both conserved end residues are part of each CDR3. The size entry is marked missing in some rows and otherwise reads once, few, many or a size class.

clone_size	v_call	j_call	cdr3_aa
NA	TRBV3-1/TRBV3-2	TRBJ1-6	CASGGVGTDNSPLHF
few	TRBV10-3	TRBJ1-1	CAISQDSGTEAFF
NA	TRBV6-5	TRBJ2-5	CASSPQGAGETQYF
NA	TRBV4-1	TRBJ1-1	CASSQGRGGRSGAKAFF
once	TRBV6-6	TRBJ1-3	CASSPSGGYRSGNTIYF
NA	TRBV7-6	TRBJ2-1	CASSLTSGGNDNEQFF
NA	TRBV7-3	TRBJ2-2	CASSLRGIGDTGELFF
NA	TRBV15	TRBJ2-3	CATRHRGGADTQYF
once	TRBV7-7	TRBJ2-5	CASSSGQGRQETQYF
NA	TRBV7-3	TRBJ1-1	CASSLQAMNTEAFF
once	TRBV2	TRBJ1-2	CASSEMSGGGYYGYTF
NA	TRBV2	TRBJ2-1	CASRATGENYNEQFF
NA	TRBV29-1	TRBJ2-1	CSVDKGFGGTAQFF
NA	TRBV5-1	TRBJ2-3	CASSLDSSTDTQYF
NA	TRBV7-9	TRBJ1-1	CASSYLQGAGDTEAFF
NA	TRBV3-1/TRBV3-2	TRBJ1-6	CASSPGPGQGHNSPLHF
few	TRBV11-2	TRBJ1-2	CASSSTALGYGYTF
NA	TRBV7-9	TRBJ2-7	CASSLRGNYEQYF
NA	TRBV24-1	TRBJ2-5	CATSDPEGTGYQETQYF
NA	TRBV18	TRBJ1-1	CASSPGQGLGEAFF
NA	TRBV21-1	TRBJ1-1	CASKRICSEAFF
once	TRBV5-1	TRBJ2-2	CASSLLQEMGGELFF